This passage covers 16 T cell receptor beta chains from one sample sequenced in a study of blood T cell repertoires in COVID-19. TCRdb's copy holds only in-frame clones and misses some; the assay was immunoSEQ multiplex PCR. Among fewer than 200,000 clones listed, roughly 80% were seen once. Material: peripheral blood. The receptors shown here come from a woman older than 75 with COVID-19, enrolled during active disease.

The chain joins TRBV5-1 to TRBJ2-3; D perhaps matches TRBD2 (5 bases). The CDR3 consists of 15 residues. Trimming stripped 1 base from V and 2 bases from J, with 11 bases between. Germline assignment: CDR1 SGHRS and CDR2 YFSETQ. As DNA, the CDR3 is TGCGCCAGCAGCTTGCAGCGGCCACCCACAGATACGCAGTATTTT. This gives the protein CASSLQRPPTDTQYF.

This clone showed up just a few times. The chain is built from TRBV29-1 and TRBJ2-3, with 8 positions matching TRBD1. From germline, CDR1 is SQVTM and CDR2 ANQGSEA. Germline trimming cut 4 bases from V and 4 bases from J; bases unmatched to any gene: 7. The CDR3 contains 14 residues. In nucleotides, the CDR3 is TGCAGCGTTGCAAGGCAGGGGGCCCCAGATACGCAGTATTTT. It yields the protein CSVARQGAPDTQYF.

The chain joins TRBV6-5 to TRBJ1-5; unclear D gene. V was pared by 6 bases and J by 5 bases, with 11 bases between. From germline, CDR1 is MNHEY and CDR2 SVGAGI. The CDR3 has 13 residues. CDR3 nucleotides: TGTGCCAGCAGCCCAGGATTGGATCAGCCCCAGCATTTT. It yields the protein CASSPGLDQPQHF.

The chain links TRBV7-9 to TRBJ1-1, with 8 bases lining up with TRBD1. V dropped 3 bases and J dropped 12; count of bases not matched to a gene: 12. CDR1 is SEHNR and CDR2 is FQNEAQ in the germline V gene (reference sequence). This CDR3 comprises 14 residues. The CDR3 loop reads CASSFAGGQGVSFF. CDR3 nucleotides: TGTGCCAGCAGCTTTGCGGGTGGACAGGGAGTTTCTTTCTTT.

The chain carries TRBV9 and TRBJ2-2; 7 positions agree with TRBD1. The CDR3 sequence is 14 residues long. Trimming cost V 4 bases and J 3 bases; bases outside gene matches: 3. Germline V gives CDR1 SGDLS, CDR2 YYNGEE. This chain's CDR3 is CASSLDRHTGELFF. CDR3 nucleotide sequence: TGTGCCAGCAGCCTGGACAGGCACACCGGGGAGCTGTTTTTT.

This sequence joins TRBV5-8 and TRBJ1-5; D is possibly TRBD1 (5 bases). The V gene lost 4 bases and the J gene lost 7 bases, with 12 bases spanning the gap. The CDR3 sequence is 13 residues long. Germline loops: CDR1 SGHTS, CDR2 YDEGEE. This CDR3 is CASSQLQGQPQHF. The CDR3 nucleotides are TGTGCCAGCAGCCAACTCCAGGGCCAGCCCCAGCATTTT.

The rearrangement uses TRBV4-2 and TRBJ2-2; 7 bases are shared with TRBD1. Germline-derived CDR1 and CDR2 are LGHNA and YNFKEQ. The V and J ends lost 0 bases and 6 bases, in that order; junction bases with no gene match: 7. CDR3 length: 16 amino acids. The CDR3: CASSQEATGAAGELFF. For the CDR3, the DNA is TGTGCCAGCAGCCAAGAGGCAACAGGGGCGGCCGGGGAGCTGTTTTTT.

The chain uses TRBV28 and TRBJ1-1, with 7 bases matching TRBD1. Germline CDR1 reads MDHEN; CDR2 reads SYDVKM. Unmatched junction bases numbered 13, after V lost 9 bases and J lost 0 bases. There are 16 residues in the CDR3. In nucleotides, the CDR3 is TGTGCCAGTCCCCCCCCGACGACAGGGCTGAACACTGAAGCTTTCTTT. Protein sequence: CASPPPTTGLNTEAFF.

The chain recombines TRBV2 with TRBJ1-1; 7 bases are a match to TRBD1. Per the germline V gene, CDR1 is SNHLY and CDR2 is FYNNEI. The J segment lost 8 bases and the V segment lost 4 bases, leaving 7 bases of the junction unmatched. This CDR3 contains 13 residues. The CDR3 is CASSGEGAAEAFF. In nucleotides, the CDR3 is TGTGCCAGCAGTGGTGAGGGGGCGGCGGAAGCTTTCTTT.

The CDR3 sequence is CATSDSVETQYF. CDR3 coding DNA: TGTGCCACCAGTGATTCGGTAGAGACCCAGTACTTC. The V and J genes are TRBV24-1 and TRBJ2-5; no definite D call. CDR3 length equals 12 residues. The V end lost 2 bases, the J end lost 4 bases, and 4 bases lay between the germline ends. CDR1 and CDR2 (germline): KGHDR, SFDVKD.

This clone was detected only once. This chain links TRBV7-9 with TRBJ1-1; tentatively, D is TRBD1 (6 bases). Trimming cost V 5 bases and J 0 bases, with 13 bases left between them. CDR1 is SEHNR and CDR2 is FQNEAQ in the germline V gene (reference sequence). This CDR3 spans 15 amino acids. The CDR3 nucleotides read TGTGCCAGCAGCCGTCAGGGGCCCATGAACACTGAAGCTTTCTTT. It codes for CASSRQGPMNTEAFF.

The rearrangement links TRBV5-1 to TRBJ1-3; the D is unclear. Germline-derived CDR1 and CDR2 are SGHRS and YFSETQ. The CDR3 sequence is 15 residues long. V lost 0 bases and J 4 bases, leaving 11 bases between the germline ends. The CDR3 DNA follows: TGCGCCAGCAGCTTGGGTCCCGAAGCGGGAAACACCATATATTTT. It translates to CASSLGPEAGNTIYF.

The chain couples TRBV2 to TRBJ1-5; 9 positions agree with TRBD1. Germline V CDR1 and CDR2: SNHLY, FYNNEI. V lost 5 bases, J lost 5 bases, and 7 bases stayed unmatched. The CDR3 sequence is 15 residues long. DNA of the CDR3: TGTGCCAGCAGTTTGGACAGGGGAGGGCATCAGCCCCAGCATTTT. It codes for CASSLDRGGHQPQHF.

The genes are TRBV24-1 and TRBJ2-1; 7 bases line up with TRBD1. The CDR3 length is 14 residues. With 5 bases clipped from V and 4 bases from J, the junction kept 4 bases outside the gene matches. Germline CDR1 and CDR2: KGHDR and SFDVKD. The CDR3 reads CATSGGQLYNEQFF. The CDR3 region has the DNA TGTGCCACCAGTGGGGGACAGCTGTACAATGAGCAGTTCTTC.

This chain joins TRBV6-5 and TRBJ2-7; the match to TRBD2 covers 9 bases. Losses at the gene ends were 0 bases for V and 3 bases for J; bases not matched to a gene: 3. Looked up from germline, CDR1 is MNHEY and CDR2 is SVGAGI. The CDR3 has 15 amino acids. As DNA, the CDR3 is TGTGCCAGCAGTTACTCGGGAGCGGGAGGCTACGAGCAGTACTTC. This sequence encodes CASSYSGAGGYEQYF.

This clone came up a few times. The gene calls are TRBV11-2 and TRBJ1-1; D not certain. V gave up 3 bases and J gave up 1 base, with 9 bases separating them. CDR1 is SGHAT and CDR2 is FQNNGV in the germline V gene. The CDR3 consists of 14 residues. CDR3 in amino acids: CASSFSTGNTEAFF. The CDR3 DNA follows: TGTGCCAGCAGCTTCTCGACGGGGAACACTGAAGCTTTCTTT.